These 12 T cell receptor beta chains share one sample of origin, sequenced in a study of blood T cells in healthy people across ages. A second PCR of roughly 6 to 12 cycles used a sample-barcoded 5' primer and a J-beta primer mix. One entry per CDR3 protein results from TCRdb running MiXCR on the 5' RACE reads. Of about 1.7 million distinct CDR3 sequences in the sample, roughly 28% are singletons; the top ten hold about 7.7%. The sample was blood. Receptors were obtained from a woman in her twenties or thirties in good health.

Points on this clonotype: Given a much more abundant clone one base away, this may be a read error. The rearrangement links TRBV13 to TRBJ2-3, with 7 bases lining up with TRBD1. The CDR3 runs 14 residues. Germline-derived CDR1 and CDR2 are PRHDT and FYEKMQ (reference sequence). In nucleotides, the CDR3 is TGTGCCATCAGCCCGAGGACAGGTGGGGATACGCAGTATTTT. The encoded protein is CAISPRTGGDTQYF.

This clonotype was detected a few times. The gene calls are TRBV20-1 and TRBJ1-1; a possible D gene is TRBD1 (5 bases). Germline V gene sequence: CDR1 DFQATT, CDR2 SNEGSKA (reference sequence). CDR3 size: 15 residues. V shed 2 bases and J shed 1 base, with 14 bases lying between them. CDR3 in DNA: TGCAGTGCTAGAAGCAGGGCGGGACGGAACACTGAAGCTTTCTTT. It is translated as CSARSRAGRNTEAFF.

The chain combines TRBV27 with TRBJ2-7; the D gene is possibly TRBD1 (5 bases). The CDR3 consists of 14 residues. Germline CDR1 reads MNHEY; CDR2 reads SMNVEV (reference sequence). V dropped 3 bases and J dropped 4 bases, with 13 bases sitting between them. CDR3 nucleotides: TGTGCCAGCAGTTTTACAGGCGGCCTTTACGAGCAGTACTTC. This translates into CASSFTGGLYEQYF.

This clonotype was detected ten times or more. The CDR3 is CASSLLGHPYEQYF. The CDR3 DNA reads TGTGCCAGCAGTCTCTTGGGACACCCCTACGAGCAGTACTTC. The gene calls are TRBV7-2 and TRBJ2-7; possibly TRBD1 for D (6 bases). CDR1 is SGHTA, CDR2 FQGNSA, per germline. The V end lost 6 bases, the J end lost 2 bases, and 14 bases lay between the germline ends. The CDR3 spans 14 residues.

In this sample, this clonotype turned up a few times. The CDR3 nucleotides are TGTGCCAGCAGTTACTCGATGATGGGCAATGAGCAGTTCTTC. It specifies CASSYSMMGNEQFF. The gene calls are TRBV6-6 and TRBJ2-1; D uncertain. The CDR3 runs to 14 residues. Germline V lookup: CDR1 MNHNY, CDR2 SVGAGI (reference sequence). V was cut by 0 bases and J by 6 bases, with 9 bases left in between.

The rearrangement uses TRBV10-2 and TRBJ2-1; 8 bases agree with TRBD2. This CDR3 contains 17 residues. Germline CDR1 is WSHSY and CDR2 is SAAADI. Trimming took 2 bases from V and 9 from J; bases not matched to a gene: 15. CDR3 loop: CASSEPSRAGVRSEQFF. The CDR3 DNA reads TGCGCCAGCAGTGAGCCGTCTCGAGCGGGAGTACGTAGTGAGCAGTTCTTC.

The rearrangement links TRBV20-1 to TRBJ2-1; D ambiguous. Germline V lookup: CDR1 DFQATT, CDR2 SNEGSKA (reference sequence). The CDR3 spans 13 residues. V lost 0 bases, J lost 8 bases, and 11 bases lay in between. The CDR3 is CSARDDPCHEQFF. The CDR3 nucleotides read TGCAGTGCTAGAGATGACCCCTGCCATGAGCAGTTCTTC.

For this clonotype: This may be a read error: a much more frequent sequence differs by one nucleotide. The CDR3 DNA sequence: TGTGCCACCAGCGGGGAGGGGGGCGCTCGATATAGCTACACCTTC. Residues: CATSGEGGARYSYTF. The chain recombines TRBV15 with TRBJ1-2; a possible D gene is TRBD1 (6 bases). Germline loops: CDR1 LNHNV, CDR2 YYDKDF (reference sequence). V lost 5 bases and J 9 bases, leaving 22 bases between the germline ends. The CDR3 runs 15 residues.

This clonotype came up a few times. The V gene is TRBV6-2 or TRBV6-3, the J gene TRBJ2-7, with D perhaps matching TRBD2 (6 bases). Germline V gene lookup returns CDR1 MNHEY and CDR2 SVGEGT. This CDR3 is 14 amino acids long. V lost 2 bases and J lost 6, with 14 bases in between. CDR3 sequence: CASSYVDLGGEQYF. As DNA, the CDR3 is TGTGCCAGCAGTTACGTGGACTTGGGGGGCGAGCAGTACTTC.

The chain combines TRBV18 with TRBJ2-4, with TRBD2 matching over 7 bases. The CDR3 length is 15 residues. The germline V gene encodes CDR1 KGHSH and CDR2 LQKENI. J lost 5 bases, V lost 1 base, and 5 bases had no gene match. The CDR3 loop reads CASSPQGGRENIQYF. The CDR3 coding sequence is TGTGCCAGCTCACCACAGGGAGGGAGAGAAAACATTCAGTACTTC. The full variable domain, in which reference TRBV18 and TRBJ2-4 provide the parts outside the CDR3, is NAGVMQNPRHLVRRRGQEARLRCSPMKGHSHVYWYRQLPEEGLKFMVYLQKENIIDESGMPKERFSAEFPKEGPSILRIQQVVRGDSAAYFCASSPQGGRENIQYFGAGTRLSVL.

This clonotype came up a few times. The chain carries TRBV27 and TRBJ2-7, with 8 bases that match TRBD1. Unmatched junction bases numbered 12, after V lost 4 bases and J lost 4 bases. The germline V gene encodes CDR1 MNHEY and CDR2 SMNVEV (reference sequence). The CDR3 sequence is 16 residues long. CDR3 DNA sequence: TGTGCCAGCAGTTCGATTCGGGCAGGGGGCGTTTACGAGCAGTACTTC. It specifies CASSSIRAGGVYEQYF.

V and J are TRBV24-1 and TRBJ2-1; TRBD2 is a possible D gene (7 bases). This CDR3 is built from 15 residues. V was pared by 5 bases and J by 2 bases, with 12 bases between. Per the germline V gene, CDR1 is KGHDR and CDR2 is SFDVKD. The DNA of the CDR3 is TGTGCCACCAGTGCGAGGGGGGGGCCCTACAATGAGCAGTTCTTC. Protein: CATSARGGPYNEQFF.